The 13 T cell receptor beta chains presented below share a single source sample, sequenced in a study of response to subunit inactivated influenza vaccine. MiXCR, applied by TCRdb to the RT-PCR reads, yields one record per CDR3 protein. The sample shows hundreds of thousands of distinct CDR3 sequences, 15% to 19% of them seen only once. This specimen was PBMCs from blood, taken about 12 days after vaccination. These TCRs come from a man aged 50 to 60 who received an inactivated influenza vaccine.

This clonotype was found a few times. The J gene is TRBJ2-1, the V gene TRBV28; TRBD2 aligns across 7 bases. The V and J ends lost 6 bases and 4 bases, in that order; junction bases with no gene match: 3. The CDR3 contains 13 residues. Per the germline V gene, CDR1 is MDHEN and CDR2 is SYDVKM. CDR3 in amino acids: CASRGRGYNEQFF. CDR3 sequence (DNA): TGTGCCAGCAGAGGGCGGGGGTACAATGAGCAGTTCTTC.

J is TRBJ2-7 and V is TRBV20-1; no reliable D call. Germline loops: CDR1 DFQATT, CDR2 SNEGSKA (reference sequence). V was pared by 3 bases and J by 2 bases, with 8 bases between. The CDR3 covers 12 residues. The CDR3 nucleotides read TGCAGTGCTAGTCCCCGGACCTACGAGCAGTACTTC. Protein product: CSASPRTYEQYF.

In its sample, this clonotype was seen a few times. The chain uses TRBV29-1 and TRBJ1-2, with D possibly being TRBD1 (5 bases). From germline, CDR1 is SQVTM and CDR2 ANQGSEA. CDR3 length equals 15 residues. Trimming removed 2 bases at V and 2 bases at J, with 15 bases between. In DNA form, the CDR3 reads TGCAGCGTTGAACCCTTTGCGGGGGTGAACTATGGCTACACCTTC. Translating gives CSVEPFAGVNYGYTF. The entire variable domain, with the rest obtained from reference TRBV29-1 and TRBJ1-2, is as follows: SAVISQKPSRDICQRGTSLTIQCQVDSQVTMMFWYRQQPGQSLTLIATANQGSEATYESGFVIDKFPISRPNLTFSTLTVSNMSPEDSSIYLCSVEPFAGVNYGYTFGSGTRLTVV.

The table lists this clonotype with a few counts. The gene calls are TRBV5-1 and TRBJ1-1, with 8 bases identical to TRBD1. CDR3 length: 14 residues. Trimming took 4 bases from V and 1 from J; bases not matched to a gene: 3. The germline V gene has CDR1 SGHRS and CDR2 YFSETQ. The CDR3 reads CASSHGQGNTEAFF. The CDR3 region has the DNA TGCGCCAGCAGCCACGGACAGGGGAACACTGAAGCTTTCTTT.

This clonotype was counted only a few times. This chain connects TRBV15 to TRBJ1-2, with 10 bases that match TRBD1. Per germline, CDR1 LNHNV and CDR2 YYDKDF (reference sequence). This CDR3 is built from 16 residues. V gave up 3 bases and J gave up 6 bases; unmatched junction bases: 10. The CDR3 DNA sequence: TGTGCCACCAGCAGTCGTCCCCTTGGACAGGGGGATGGCTACACCTTC. Its translation: CATSSRPLGQGDGYTF. Full variable domain (outside the CDR3, taken from reference TRBV15 and TRBJ1-2): DAMVIQNPRYQVTQFGKPVTLSCSQTLNHNVMYWYQQKSSQAPKLLFHYYDKDFNNEADTPDNFQSRRPNTSFCFLDIRSPGLGDTAMYLCATSSRPLGQGDGYTFGSGTRLTVV.

In its sample, this clonotype was seen a few times. This chain links TRBV7-2 with TRBJ2-1, with TRBD2 matching over 9 bases. The ends lost 0 bases at V and 8 bases at J; junction bases unmatched: 2. The CDR3 has 14 amino acids. Germline values: CDR1 SGHTA, CDR2 FQGNSA. The CDR3 loop reads CASSLAGTSYEQFF. The CDR3, as DNA: TGTGCCAGCAGCTTAGCCGGGACTAGCTATGAGCAGTTCTTC.

This rearrangement joins TRBV15 to TRBJ2-1; D is unresolved. The germline V and J ends were trimmed by 0 bases and 7 bases, with 10 bases remaining between them. CDR1 is LNHNV and CDR2 is YYDKDF in the germline V gene (reference sequence). The CDR3 totals 14 residues. The CDR3 DNA reads as TGTGCCACCAGCAGAGACCTGGGCGTAAATGAGCAGTTCTTC. It translates to CATSRDLGVNEQFF.

This clonotype has only a few counts. The chain uses TRBV20-1 and TRBJ2-1, with 7 nucleotides matching TRBD2. The germline V gene encodes CDR1 DFQATT and CDR2 SNEGSKA (reference sequence). Trimming removed 3 bases from V and 7 bases from J; junction bases left unmatched: 15. CDR3 length: 16 residues. The CDR3 DNA reads as TGCAGTGCTAGGCTAACGGGGGGACTACAGGTAAATGAGCAGTTCTTC. Amino acid sequence: CSARLTGGLQVNEQFF.

This clonotype was observed at least ten times. The chain uses TRBV10-2 and TRBJ1-2; D possibly corresponds to TRBD1 (5 bases). Trimming left V 7 bases short and J 4 bases short, with 16 bases between. The CDR3 runs to 14 residues. Germline lookup yields CDR1 WSHSY and CDR2 SAAADI. In nucleotides, the CDR3 is TGCGCCAGCACCCAGAGAGGGGATCGCTATGGCTACACCTTC. Translation gives CASTQRGDRYGYTF.

J is TRBJ2-7 and V is TRBV20-1, with D possibly being TRBD2 (5 bases). Germline V lookup: CDR1 DFQATT, CDR2 SNEGSKA (reference sequence). CDR3 size: 12 residues. V gave up 4 bases and J gave up 1 base, with 8 bases separating them. The chain's CDR3 is CSANSASYEQYF. The CDR3 DNA is TGCAGTGCTAATAGCGCGTCCTACGAGCAGTACTTC.

This clonotype was observed a handful of times. The rearrangement uses TRBV7-2 and TRBJ2-4; 7 bases fit TRBD2. This CDR3 contains 15 residues. The V and J ends lost 5 bases and 7 bases, in that order; junction bases with no gene match: 11. Germline CDR1 and CDR2: SGHTA and FQGNSA. The CDR3 bases are TGTGCCAGCAGCCCCCCCCCAGCGGGATGGAACATTCAGTACTTC. Encoded protein: CASSPPPAGWNIQYF.

This clonotype was picked up a small number of times. V usage is TRBV29-1 and J usage is TRBJ1-2; no clear D gene. The CDR3 has 8 residues. Germline V CDR1 and CDR2: SQVTM, ANQGSEA. Trimming took 7 bases from V and 7 from J, leaving 4 bases between them. The CDR3 DNA reads as TGCAGCGCGGGTGGCTACACCTTC. It translates to CSAGGYTF.

Here the CDR3 DNA reads TGCGCCAGCAGCCAAGAGGAGACAGACTATGGCTACACCTTC. Translated, it gives CASSQEETDYGYTF. V and J are TRBV4-3 and TRBJ1-2, with D possibly TRBD1 on 5 matching bases. V was pared by 0 bases and J by 3 bases, with 8 bases between. Per the germline V gene, CDR1 is LGHNA and CDR2 is YSLEER. The CDR3 consists of 14 residues.